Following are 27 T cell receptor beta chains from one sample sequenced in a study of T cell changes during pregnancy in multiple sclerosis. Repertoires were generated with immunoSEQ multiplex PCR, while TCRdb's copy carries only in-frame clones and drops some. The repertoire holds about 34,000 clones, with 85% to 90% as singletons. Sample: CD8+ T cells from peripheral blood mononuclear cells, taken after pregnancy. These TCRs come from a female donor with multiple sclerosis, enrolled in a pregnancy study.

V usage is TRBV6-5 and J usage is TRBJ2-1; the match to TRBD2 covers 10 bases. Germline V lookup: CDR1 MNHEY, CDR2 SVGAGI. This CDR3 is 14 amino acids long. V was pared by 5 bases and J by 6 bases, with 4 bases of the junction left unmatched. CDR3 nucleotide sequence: TGTGCCAGCAGTATTCTAGCGGGGGCCAATGAGCAGTTCTTC. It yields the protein CASSILAGANEQFF.

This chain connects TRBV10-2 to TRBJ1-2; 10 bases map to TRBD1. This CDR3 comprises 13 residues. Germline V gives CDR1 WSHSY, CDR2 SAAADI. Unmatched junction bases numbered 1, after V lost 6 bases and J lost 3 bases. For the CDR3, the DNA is TGCGCCAGCAGGGGGACAGGGGACTATGGCTACACCTTC. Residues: CASRGTGDYGYTF.

The CDR3 sequence: CATLGGQTNTEAFF. CDR3 sequence (DNA): TGTGCCACCCTGGGGGGGCAGACTAACACTGAAGCTTTCTTT. The V and J genes are TRBV2 and TRBJ1-1, with D perhaps matching TRBD1 (6 bases). The germline CDR1 and CDR2 sequences are SNHLY and FYNNEI. V shed 10 bases and J shed 2 bases, with 17 bases lying between them. The CDR3 is 14 residues long.

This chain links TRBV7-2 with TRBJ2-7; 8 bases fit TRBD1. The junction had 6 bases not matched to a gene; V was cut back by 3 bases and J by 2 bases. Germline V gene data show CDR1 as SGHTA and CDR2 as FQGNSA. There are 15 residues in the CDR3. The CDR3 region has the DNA TGTGCCAGCAGCTTTCCGGGACAGGCGACCTACGAGCAGTACTTC. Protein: CASSFPGQATYEQYF.

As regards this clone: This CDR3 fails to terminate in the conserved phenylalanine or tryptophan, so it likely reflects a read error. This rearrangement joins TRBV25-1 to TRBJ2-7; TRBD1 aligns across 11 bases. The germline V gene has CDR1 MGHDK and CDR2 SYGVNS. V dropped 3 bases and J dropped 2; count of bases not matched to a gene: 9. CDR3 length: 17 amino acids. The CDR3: CASSDLLRDRGTYEQYL. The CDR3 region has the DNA TGTGCCAGCAGTGACCTTCTCCGGGACAGGGGGACCTACGAGCAGTACCTC.

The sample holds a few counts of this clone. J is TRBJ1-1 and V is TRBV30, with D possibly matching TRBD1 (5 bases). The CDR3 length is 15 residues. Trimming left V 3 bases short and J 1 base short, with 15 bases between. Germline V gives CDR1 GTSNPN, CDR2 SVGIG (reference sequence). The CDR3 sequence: CAWSGGDLGNTEAFF. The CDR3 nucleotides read TGTGCCTGGAGCGGGGGGGACTTGGGGAACACTGAAGCTTTCTTT.

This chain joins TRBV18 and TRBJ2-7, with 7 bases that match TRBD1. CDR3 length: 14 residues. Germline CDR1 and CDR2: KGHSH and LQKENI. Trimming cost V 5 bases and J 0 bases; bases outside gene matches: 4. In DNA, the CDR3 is TGTGCCAGCTCAACCGGGACAGTCTCCTACGAGCAGTACTTC. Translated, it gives CASSTGTVSYEQYF.

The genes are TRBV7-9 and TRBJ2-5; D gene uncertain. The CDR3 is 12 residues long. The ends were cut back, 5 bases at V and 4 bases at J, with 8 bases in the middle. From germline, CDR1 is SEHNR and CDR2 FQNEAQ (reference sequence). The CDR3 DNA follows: TGTGCCAGCAGCCCGCAGCGAGAGACCCAGTACTTC. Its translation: CASSPQRETQYF.

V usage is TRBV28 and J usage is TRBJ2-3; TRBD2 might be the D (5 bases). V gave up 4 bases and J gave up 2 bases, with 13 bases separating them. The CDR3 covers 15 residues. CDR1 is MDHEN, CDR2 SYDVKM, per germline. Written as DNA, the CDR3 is TGTGCCAGCAGTTCCGTGGGAGCTAACACAGATACGCAGTATTTT. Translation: CASSSVGANTDTQYF.

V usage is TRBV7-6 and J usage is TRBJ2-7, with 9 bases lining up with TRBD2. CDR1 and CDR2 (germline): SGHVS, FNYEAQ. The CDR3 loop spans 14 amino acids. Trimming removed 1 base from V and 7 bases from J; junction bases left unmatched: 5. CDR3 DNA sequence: TGTGCCAGCAGCTTAGGCGGGGGGGCAGGAGAGCAGTACTTC. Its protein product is CASSLGGGAGEQYF.

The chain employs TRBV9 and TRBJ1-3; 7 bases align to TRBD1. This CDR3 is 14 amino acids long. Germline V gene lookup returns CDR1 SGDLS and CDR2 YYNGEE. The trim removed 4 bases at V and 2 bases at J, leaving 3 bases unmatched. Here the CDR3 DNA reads TGTGCCAGCAGCCCTCAGGGGGCTGGAAACACCATATATTTT. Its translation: CASSPQGAGNTIYF. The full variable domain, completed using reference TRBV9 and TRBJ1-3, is DSGVTQTPKHLITATGQRVTLRCSPRSGDLSVYWYQQSLDQGLQFLIQYYNGEERAKGNILERFSAQQFPDLHSELNLSSLELGDSALYFCASSPQGAGNTIYFGEGSWLTVV.

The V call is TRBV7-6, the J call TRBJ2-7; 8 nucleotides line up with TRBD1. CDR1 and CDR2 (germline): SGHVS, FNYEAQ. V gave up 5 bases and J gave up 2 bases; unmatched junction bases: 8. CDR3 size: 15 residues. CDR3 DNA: TGTGCCAGCAGCCCATCGACAGGGGCGACCTACGAGCAGTACTTC. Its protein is CASSPSTGATYEQYF.

CDR3 sequence reads: CASSTGLANEQFF. The CDR3 DNA reads as TGTGCCAGTAGTACCGGACTAGCCAATGAGCAGTTCTTC. The chain uses TRBV19 and TRBJ2-1; 8 nucleotides agree with TRBD2. Germline V gives CDR1 LNHDA, CDR2 SQIVND (reference sequence). The CDR3 contains 13 residues. Trimming cost V 4 bases and J 6 bases; bases outside gene matches: 2.

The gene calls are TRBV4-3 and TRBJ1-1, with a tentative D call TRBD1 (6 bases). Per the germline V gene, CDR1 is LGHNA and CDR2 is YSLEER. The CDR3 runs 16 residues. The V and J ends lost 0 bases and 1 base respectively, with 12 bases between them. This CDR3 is CASSQDRTGPNTEAFF. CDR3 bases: TGCGCCAGCAGCCAAGATAGAACAGGGCCGAACACTGAAGCTTTCTTT.

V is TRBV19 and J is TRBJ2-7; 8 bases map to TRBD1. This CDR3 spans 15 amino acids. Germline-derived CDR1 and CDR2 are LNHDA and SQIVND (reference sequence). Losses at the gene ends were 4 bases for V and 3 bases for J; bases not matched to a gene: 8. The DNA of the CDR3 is TGTGCCAGTAGTACCGGACAGGGTGGATTCTACGAGCAGTACTTC. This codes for CASSTGQGGFYEQYF.

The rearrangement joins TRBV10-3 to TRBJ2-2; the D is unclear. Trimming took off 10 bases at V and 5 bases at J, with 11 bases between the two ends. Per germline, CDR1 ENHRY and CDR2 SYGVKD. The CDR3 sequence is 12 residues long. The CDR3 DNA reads TGTGCCACCTACGAGGTGACCGGGGAGCTGTTTTTT. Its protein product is CATYEVTGELFF.

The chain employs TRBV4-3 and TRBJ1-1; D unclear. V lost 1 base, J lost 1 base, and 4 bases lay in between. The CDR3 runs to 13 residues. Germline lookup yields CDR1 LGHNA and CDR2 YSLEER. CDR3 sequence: CASSQGQNTEAFF. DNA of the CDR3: TGCGCCAGCAGCCAAGGGCAGAACACTGAAGCTTTCTTT.

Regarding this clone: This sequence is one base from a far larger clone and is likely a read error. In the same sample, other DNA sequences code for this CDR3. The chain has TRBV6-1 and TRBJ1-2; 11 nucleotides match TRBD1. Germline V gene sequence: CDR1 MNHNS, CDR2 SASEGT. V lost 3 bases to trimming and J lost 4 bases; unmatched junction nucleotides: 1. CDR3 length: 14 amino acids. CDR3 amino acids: CASSEGTGGYGYTF. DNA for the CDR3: TGTGCCAGCAGTGAGGGGACAGGGGGCTATGGCTACACCTTC.

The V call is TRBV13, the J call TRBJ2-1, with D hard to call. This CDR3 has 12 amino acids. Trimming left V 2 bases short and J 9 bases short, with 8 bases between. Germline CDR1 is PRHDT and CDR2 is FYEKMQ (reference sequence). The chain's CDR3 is CASSLFRREQFF. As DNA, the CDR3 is TGTGCCAGCAGCTTATTCCGTCGTGAGCAGTTCTTC.

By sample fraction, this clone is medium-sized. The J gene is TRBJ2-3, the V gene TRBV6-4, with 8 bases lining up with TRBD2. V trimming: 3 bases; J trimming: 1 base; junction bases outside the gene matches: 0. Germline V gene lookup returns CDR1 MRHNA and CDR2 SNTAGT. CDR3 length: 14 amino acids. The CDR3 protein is CASSEAGGTDTQYF. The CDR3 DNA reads TGTGCCAGCAGTGAAGCGGGGGGCACAGATACGCAGTATTTT.

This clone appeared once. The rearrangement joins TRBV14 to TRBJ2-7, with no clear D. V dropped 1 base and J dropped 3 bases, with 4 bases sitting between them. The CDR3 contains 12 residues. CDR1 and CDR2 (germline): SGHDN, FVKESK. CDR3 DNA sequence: TGTGCCAGCAGCCAAGTAATCTACGAGCAGTACTTC. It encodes CASSQVIYEQYF.

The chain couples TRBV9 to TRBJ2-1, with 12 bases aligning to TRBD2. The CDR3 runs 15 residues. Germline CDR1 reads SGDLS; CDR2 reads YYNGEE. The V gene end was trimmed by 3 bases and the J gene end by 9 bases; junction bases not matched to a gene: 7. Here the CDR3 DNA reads TGTGCCAGCAGCGCTAGCGGGGGGGGCCATGGTGAGCAGTTCTTC. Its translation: CASSASGGGHGEQFF.

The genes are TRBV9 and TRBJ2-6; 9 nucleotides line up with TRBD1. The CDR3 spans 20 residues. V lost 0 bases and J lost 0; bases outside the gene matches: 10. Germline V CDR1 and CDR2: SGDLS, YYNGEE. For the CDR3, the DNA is TGTGCCAGCAGCGTAGCCCGGGGACAGGGATTAGTCTCTGGGGCCAACGTCCTGACTTTC. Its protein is CASSVARGQGLVSGANVLTF. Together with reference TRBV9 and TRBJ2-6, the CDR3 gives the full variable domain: DSGVTQTPKHLITATGQRVTLRCSPRSGDLSVYWYQQSLDQGLQFLIQYYNGEERAKGNILERFSAQQFPDLHSELNLSSLELGDSALYFCASSVARGQGLVSGANVLTFGAGSRLTVL.

The CDR3 nucleotides are TGTGCCAGCAGCCATAGTCCGGACAAAGCTAACACCGGGGAGCTGTTTTTT. Protein product: CASSHSPDKANTGELFF. This rearrangement joins TRBV9 to TRBJ2-2; TRBD1 is a possible D gene (5 bases). Germline V CDR1 and CDR2: SGDLS, YYNGEE. V was trimmed by 4 bases and J by 2 bases, leaving 18 bases between them. The length of the CDR3 is 17 residues.

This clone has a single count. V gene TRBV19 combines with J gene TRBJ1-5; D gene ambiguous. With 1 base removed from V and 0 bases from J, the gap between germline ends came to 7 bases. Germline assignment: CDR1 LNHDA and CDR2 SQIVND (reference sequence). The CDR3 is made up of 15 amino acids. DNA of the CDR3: TGTGCCAGTAGTATAGGCGGTTATAGCAATCAGCCCCAGCATTTT. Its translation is CASSIGGYSNQPQHF.

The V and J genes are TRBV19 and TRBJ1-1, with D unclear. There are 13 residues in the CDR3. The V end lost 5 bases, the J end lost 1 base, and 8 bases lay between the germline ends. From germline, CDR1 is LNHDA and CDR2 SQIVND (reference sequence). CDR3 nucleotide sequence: TGTGCCAGTAGTCTTACAGAGAACACTGAAGCTTTCTTT. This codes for CASSLTENTEAFF.

CDR3 in DNA: TGTGCCAGCAGCTCCCGGACAGGGGGGGGCTATGGCTACACCTTC. Its translation: CASSSRTGGGYGYTF. The gene calls are TRBV7-8 and TRBJ1-2; 10 nucleotides agree with TRBD1. CDR3 size: 15 residues. Germline assignment: CDR1 SGHVS and CDR2 FQNEAQ. The V segment lost 4 bases and the J segment 4 bases; nucleotides outside the gene matches: 6.